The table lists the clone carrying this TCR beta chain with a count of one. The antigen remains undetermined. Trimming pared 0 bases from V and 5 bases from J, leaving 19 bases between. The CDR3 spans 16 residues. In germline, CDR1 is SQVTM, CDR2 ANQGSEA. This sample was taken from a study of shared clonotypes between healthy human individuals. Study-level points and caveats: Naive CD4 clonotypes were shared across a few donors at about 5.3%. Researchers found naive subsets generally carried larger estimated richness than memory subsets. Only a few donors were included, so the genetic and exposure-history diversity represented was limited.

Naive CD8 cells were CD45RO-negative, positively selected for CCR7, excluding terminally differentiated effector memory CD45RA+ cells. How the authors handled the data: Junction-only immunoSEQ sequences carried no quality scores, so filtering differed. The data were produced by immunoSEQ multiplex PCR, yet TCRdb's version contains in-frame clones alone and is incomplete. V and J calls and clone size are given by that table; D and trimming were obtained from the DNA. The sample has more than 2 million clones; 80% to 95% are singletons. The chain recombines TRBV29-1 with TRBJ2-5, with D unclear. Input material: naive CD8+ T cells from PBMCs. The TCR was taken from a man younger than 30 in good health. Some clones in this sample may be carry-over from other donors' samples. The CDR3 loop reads CSVEEVKDLVGETQYF. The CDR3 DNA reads TGCAGCGTTGAAGAAGTCAAGGACCTGGTTGGGGAGACCCAGTACTTC.